This T cell receptor (beta chain) was sequenced during a study of response to subunit inactivated influenza vaccine. One entry per CDR3 protein, called by TCRdb with MiXCR from the RT-PCR reads. The data contain 500,000 to 550,000 distinct CDR3 sequences, 7.6% of them singletons. This clonotype was picked up many times. Its antigen remains unidentified. The germline CDR1 and CDR2 sequences are LGHDT and YNNKEL (reference sequence). With 3 bases removed from V and 5 bases from J, the gap between germline ends came to 2 bases. This CDR3 comprises 11 residues. Broader study findings: There was a suggestion from the authors that each seasonal influenza vaccination recruits few new T cells.

This rearrangement joins TRBV3-1 to TRBJ2-1; no clear D. Sequences were derived from PBMCs from blood, sampled around 2 years after vaccination. The receptor was isolated from a man between 50 and 69 years old who received an inactivated influenza vaccine. The CDR3 DNA sequence: TGTGCCAGCAGCCATAACAATGAGCAGTTCTTC. Amino acids: CASSHNNEQFF.